This T cell receptor (beta chain) stems from a study of blood T cell repertoires in COVID-19. Study summary: Samples representing acute and convalescent COVID-19 were sourced from the United States, Italy and Spain. Sources were T cells, B-cell-depleted T cells, or PBMCs; the material itself was cDNA or gDNA.

Original handling: It was from reference gene primer amplification that nucleated cell counts were estimated. Clones were read by immunoSEQ multiplex PCR, and TCRdb kept only the in-frame ones, dropping some. That table supplies the V and J calls and clone size; D and trimming were determined from the DNA. The sample has some 98,000 clones, 70% to 85% seen once. The sample consisted of peripheral blood. The sequence came from a man aged 55 to 70 with acute or convalescent COVID-19.

CDR3 in DNA: TGTGCCAGCAGACCCACCCCGGGTGGATATGGCTACACCTTC. This encodes CASRPTPGGYGYTF. The V call is TRBV11-2, the J call TRBJ1-2; D unclear. The V end was cut by 6 bases, the J end by 5 bases, with 16 bases between. The CDR3 runs 14 residues. Germline V CDR1 and CDR2: SGHAT, FQNNGV.